These 7 T cell receptor beta chains originate from one sample sequenced in a study of blood T cell repertoires in COVID-19. Profiled with immunoSEQ multiplex PCR; TCRdb holds only in-frame clones, not every one. The data show roughly 97,000 clones, roughly nine tenths seen once. Sequencing was done on a sample of peripheral blood. The receptor source for this set is a man aged 55 to 69 with acute or convalescent COVID-19.

The V gene is TRBV5-4, the J gene TRBJ2-3; 12 bases are a match to TRBD2. CDR3 length: 16 residues. Germline assignment: CDR1 SGHNT and CDR2 YYREEE (reference sequence). V trimming: 4 bases; J trimming: 4 bases; junction bases outside the gene matches: 7. The CDR3 loop is CASSPASGGVADTQYF. The CDR3 bases are TGTGCCAGCAGCCCCGCTAGCGGGGGGGTTGCAGATACGCAGTATTTT. Combining the CDR3 with reference TRBV5-4 and TRBJ2-3 gives the whole variable domain ETGVTQSPTHLIKTRGQQVTLRCSSQSGHNTVSWYQQALGQGPQFIFQYYREEENGRGNFPPRFSGLQFPNYSSELNVNALELDDSALYLCASSPASGGVADTQYFGPGTRLTVL.

The rearrangement uses TRBV10-2 and TRBJ2-7; TRBD2 matches 8 bases. The CDR3 is 16 amino acids. The V gene's germline CDR1 is WSHSY and CDR2 SAAADI. V shed 4 bases, J shed 2 bases, and the junction held 10 bases outside the gene matches. CDR3 sequence (DNA): TGCGCCAGCAGTGTCGCCGGGACTAGGATAACCTACGAGCAGTACTTC. It is translated as CASSVAGTRITYEQYF.

The rearrangement uses TRBV4-1 and TRBJ1-3, with 7 bases lining up with TRBD1. V lost 1 base and J lost 1; bases outside the gene matches: 7. The CDR3 totals 17 residues. Germline V gene lookup returns CDR1 MGHRA and CDR2 YSYEKL. Here the CDR3 DNA reads TGCGCCAGCAGCCAAGTGGGACAGCGGAGATCTGGAAACACCATATATTTT. It yields the protein CASSQVGQRRSGNTIYF.

This chain links TRBV24-1 with TRBJ1-5, with a possible D match to TRBD1 (6 bases). This CDR3 contains 12 residues. The germline V gene encodes CDR1 KGHDR and CDR2 SFDVKD. V was cut by 11 bases and J by 3 bases, with 10 bases left in between. The CDR3 nucleotides are TGTGCCATCCAGGGGAACAATCAGCCCCAGCATTTT. Amino acid sequence: CAIQGNNQPQHF.

This clone was seen only once. The chain couples TRBV7-9 to TRBJ1-1; no definite D call. The CDR3 covers 13 residues. V shed 1 base and J shed 4 bases, with 7 bases lying between them. Germline V gene sequence: CDR1 SEHNR, CDR2 FQNEAQ (reference sequence). Here the CDR3 reads CASSLDGGTEAFF. The CDR3 DNA sequence: TGTGCCAGCAGCTTAGACGGAGGCACTGAAGCTTTCTTT.

J is TRBJ1-2 and V is TRBV6-1; D uncertain. This CDR3 comprises 14 residues. Germline V gives CDR1 MNHNS, CDR2 SASEGT. V lost 2 bases and J lost 0, with 7 bases in between. The CDR3 here is CASSERIANYGYTF. For the CDR3, the DNA is TGTGCCAGCAGTGAACGTATAGCTAACTATGGCTACACCTTC.

The chain combines TRBV27 with TRBJ2-6; TRBD1 agrees at 7 bases. This CDR3 spans 17 amino acids. The germline gives CDR1 MNHEY, CDR2 SMNVEV (reference sequence). The V and J ends lost 5 bases and 2 bases, in that order; junction bases with no gene match: 9. The CDR3 DNA follows: TGTGCCAGCAGTACCGACAGGGTAGTAACTGGGGCCAACGTCCTGACTTTC. Amino acids: CASSTDRVVTGANVLTF.